This TCR beta chain originates from a study of T cells in Graves' hyperthyroidism and ophthalmopathy. RNA transcripts gave rise to amplified TCR beta CDR3 regions. Initially, a first-round RT-PCR of the TCR CDR3 employed the HTBI primer set. TCRdb processed the multiplex PCR reads anew with MiXCR; each CDR3 protein has one entry. The sample carries about 680,000 distinct CDR3 sequences, around a third recorded once. Hyperthyroidism, newly diagnosed and lasting under 2 months, affected patients aged 18 to 65. This CDR3 spans 16 amino acids. Germline lookup yields CDR1 SQVTM and CDR2 ANQGSEA. J lost 6 bases, V lost 3 bases, and 14 bases had no gene match. The table lists this clonotype with a few counts. A much larger clone differs by one base, so this may be a read error. Because it lacks the conserved phenylalanine or tryptophan at the end, this CDR3 is likely a read error.

The material sequenced was blood. This chain links TRBV29-1 with TRBJ2-7; 10 bases are shared with TRBD1. The receptor's source is a woman aged 40 to 50 with Graves' hyperthyroidism. The CDR3 DNA reads as TGCAGCGTTGATTTCCGGGGACAGGGGTTCGTCCTCGAGCAGTACCTC. Its protein is CSVDFRGQGFVLEQYL.